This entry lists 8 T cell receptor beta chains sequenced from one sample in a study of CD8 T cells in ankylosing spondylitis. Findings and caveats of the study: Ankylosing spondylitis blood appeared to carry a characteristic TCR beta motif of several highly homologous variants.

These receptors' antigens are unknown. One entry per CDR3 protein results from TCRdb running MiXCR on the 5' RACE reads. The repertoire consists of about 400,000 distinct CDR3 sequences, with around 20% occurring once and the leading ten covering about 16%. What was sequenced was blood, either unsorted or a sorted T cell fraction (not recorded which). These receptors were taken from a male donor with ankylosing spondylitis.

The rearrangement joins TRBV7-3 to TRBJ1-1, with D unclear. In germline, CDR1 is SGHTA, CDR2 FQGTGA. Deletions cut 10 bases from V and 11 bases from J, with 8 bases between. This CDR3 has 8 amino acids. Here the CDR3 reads CATAPAFF. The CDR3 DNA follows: TGTGCCACCGCCCCGGCTTTCTTT.

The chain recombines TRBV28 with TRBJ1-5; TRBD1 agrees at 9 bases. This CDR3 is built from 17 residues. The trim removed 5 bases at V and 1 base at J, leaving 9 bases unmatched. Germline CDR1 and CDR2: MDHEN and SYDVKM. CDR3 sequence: CASSPSTGTGSNQPQHF. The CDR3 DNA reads TGTGCCAGCAGTCCCTCGACCGGGACAGGGAGCAATCAGCCCCAGCATTTT.

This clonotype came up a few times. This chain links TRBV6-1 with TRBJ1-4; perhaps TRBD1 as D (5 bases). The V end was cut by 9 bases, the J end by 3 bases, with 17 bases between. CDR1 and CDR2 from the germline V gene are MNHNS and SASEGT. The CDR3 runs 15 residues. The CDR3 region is CARLRGRWANEKLFF. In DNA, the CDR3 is TGTGCCAGGCTCCGGGGGAGGTGGGCTAATGAAAAACTGTTTTTT.

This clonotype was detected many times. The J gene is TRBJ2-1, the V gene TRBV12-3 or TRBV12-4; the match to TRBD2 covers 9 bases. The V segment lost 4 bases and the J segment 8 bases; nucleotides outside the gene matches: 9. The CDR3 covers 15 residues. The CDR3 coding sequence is TGTGCCAGCAGTTCACTAGCGGGCCGCAAGGATGAGCAGTTCTTC. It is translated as CASSSLAGRKDEQFF.

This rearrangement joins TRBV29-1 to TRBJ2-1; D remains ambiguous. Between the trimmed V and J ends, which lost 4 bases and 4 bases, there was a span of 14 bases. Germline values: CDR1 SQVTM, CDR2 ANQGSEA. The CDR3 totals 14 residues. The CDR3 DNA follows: TGCAGCGTTGTCTTGCGGTTACTATACAATGAGCAGTTCTTC. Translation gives CSVVLRLLYNEQFF.

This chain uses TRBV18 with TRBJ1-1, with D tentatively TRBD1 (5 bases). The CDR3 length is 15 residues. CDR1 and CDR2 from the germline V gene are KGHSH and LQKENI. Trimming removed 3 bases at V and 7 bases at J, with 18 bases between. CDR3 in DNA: TGTGCCAGCTCACCGCTCGGGGCTTCTCGGGTTGAAGCTTTCTTT. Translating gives CASSPLGASRVEAFF.

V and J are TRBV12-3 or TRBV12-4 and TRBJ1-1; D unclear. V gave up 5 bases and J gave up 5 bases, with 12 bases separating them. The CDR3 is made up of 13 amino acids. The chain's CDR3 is CASSPTSRTEAFF. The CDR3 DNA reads TGTGCCAGCAGTCCGACCTCACGGACTGAAGCTTTCTTT.

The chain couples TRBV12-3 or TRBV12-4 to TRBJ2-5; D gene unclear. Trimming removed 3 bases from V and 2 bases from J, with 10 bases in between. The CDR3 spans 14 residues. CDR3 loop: CASSFLMRQETQYF. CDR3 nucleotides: TGTGCCAGCAGTTTTCTGATGAGACAAGAGACCCAGTACTTC.